This T cell receptor beta chain appears in the sequencing data of a study of T cell repertoires in cytomegalovirus infection. As for the study in general: The study used recently identified HLA-C-restricted and well-studied HLA-B-restricted CMV epitopes. CMV infection plus the matching HLA type was flagged by public TCR beta signatures. Study-level points and caveats: The cumulative frequency of public TCR beta families identified carriers of CMV plus the relevant HLA. Ex vivo, HLA-C-restricted CMV-specific TCR beta clonotypes prevailed over the rest of the response.

Each CDR3 protein is one row after TCRdb ran MiXCR on the reads. Seen here are around 300,000 distinct CDR3 sequences, 22% observed once, and the top ten hold roughly a fifth. The CDR3 is 13 residues long. The germline CDR1 and CDR2 sequences are SEHNR and FQNEAQ (reference sequence). The table lists this clonotype with many counts. The antigen remains undetermined. A junction boundary mismatches the germline segment, possibly from a read error. J is TRBJ1-1 and V is TRBV7-9, with D unclear. The source material was cultured PBMCs, sampled from culture after CMV antigen stimulation. The TCR comes from a human donor in good health (CMV status not recorded). Some clones in this sample may be carry-over from other donors' samples. The CDR3 DNA reads as TGTGCCAGCACCTTAGCCGATGGAACTGAAGCTTTCTTT. Protein sequence: CASTLADGTEAFF.